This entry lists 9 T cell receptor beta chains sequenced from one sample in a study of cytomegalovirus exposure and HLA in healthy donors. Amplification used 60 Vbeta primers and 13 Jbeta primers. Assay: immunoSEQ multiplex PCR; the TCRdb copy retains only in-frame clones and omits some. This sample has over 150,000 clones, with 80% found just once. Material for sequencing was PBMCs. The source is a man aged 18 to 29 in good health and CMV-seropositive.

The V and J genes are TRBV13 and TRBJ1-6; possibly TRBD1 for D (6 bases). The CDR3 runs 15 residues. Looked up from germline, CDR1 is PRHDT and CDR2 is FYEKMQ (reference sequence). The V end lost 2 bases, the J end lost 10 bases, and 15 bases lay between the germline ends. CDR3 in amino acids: CASSLHRVEESPLHF. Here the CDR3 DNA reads TGTGCCAGCAGCTTACACAGGGTTGAGGAGTCACCCCTCCACTTT.

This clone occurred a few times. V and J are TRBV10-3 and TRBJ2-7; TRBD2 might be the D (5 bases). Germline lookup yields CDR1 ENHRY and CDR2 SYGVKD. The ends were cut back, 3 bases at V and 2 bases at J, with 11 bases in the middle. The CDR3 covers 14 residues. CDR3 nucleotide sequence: TGTGCCATCAGTGAAGAGGGTCCCCCCTACGAGCAGTACTTC. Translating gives CAISEEGPPYEQYF.

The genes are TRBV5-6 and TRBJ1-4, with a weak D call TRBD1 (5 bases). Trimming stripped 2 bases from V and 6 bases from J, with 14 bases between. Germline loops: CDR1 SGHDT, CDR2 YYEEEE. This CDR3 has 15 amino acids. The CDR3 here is CASSLAGRADEKLFF. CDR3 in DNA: TGTGCCAGCAGCTTAGCGGGACGGGCGGATGAAAAACTGTTTTTT.

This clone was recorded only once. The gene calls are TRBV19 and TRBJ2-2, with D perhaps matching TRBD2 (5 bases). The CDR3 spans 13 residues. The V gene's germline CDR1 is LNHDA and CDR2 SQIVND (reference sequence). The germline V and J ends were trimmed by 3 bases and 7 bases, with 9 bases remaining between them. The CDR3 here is CASSMQRGGELFF. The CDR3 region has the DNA TGTGCCAGTAGTATGCAACGGGGCGGGGAGCTGTTTTTT. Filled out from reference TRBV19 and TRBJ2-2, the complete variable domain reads DGGITQSPKYLFRKEGQNVTLSCEQNLNHDAMYWYRQDPGQGLRLIYYSQIVNDFQKGDIAEGYSVSREKKESFPLTVTSAQKNPTAFYLCASSMQRGGELFFGEGSRLTVL.

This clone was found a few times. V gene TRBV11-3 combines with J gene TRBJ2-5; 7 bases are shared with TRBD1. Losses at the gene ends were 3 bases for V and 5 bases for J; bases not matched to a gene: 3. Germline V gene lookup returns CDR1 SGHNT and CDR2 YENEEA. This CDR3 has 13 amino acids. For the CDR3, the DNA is TGTGCCAGCAGCTTTCAGGGGGAGGAGACCCAGTACTTC. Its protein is CASSFQGEETQYF. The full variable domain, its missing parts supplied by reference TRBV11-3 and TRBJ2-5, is EAGVVQSPRYKIIEKKQPVAFWCNPISGHNTLYWYLQNLGQGPELLIRYENEEAVDDSQLPKDRFSAERLKGVDSTLKIQPAELGDSAVYLCASSFQGEETQYFGPGTRLLVL.

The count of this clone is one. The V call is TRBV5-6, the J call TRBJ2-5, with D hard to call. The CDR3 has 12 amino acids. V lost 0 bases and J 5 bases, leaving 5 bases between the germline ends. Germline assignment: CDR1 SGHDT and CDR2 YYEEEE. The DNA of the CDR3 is TGTGCCAGCAGCTTGGCCCGGGAGACCCAGTACTTC. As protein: CASSLARETQYF.

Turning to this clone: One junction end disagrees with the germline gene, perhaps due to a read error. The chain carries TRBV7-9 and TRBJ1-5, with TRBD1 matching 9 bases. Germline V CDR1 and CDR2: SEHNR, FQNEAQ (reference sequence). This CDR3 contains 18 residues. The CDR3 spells CSSSQYQGQGSVNQPQHF. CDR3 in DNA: TGTTCCAGCAGCCAATACCAAGGACAGGGGTCCGTCAATCAGCCCCAGCATTTT.

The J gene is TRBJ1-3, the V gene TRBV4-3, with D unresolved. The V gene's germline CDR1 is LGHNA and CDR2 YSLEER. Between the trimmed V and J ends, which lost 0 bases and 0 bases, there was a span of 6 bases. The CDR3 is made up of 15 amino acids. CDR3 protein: CASSQEGSSGNTIYF. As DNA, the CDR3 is TGCGCCAGCAGCCAAGAAGGGAGCTCTGGAAACACCATATATTTT.

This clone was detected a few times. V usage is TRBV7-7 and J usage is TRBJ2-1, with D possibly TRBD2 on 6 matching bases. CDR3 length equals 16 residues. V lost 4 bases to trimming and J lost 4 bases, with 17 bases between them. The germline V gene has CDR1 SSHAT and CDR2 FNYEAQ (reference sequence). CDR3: CASSSFISGAYNEQFF. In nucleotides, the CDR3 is TGTGCCAGCAGCTCTTTCATTAGCGGAGCTTACAATGAGCAGTTCTTC.